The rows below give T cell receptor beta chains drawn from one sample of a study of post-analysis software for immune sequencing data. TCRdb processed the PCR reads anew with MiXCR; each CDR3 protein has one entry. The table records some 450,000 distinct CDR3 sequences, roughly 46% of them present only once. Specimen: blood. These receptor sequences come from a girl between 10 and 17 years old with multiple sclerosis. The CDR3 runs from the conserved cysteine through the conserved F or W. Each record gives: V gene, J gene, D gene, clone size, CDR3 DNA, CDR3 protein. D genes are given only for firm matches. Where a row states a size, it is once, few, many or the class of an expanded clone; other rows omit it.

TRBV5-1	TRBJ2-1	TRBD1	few	TGCGCCAGCAGCTTGGAAGCCAGGGGGTACTACAATGAGCAGTTCTTC	CASSLEARGYYNEQFF
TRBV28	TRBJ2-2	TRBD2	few	TGTGCCAGTAGTCTAGCGGGAGCTACCGGGGAGCTGTTTTTT	CASSLAGATGELFF
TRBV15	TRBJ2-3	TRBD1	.	TGTGCCACCAGAATGGGACAGGGGGCAGGGGCTAGCACAGATACGCAGTATTTT	CATRMGQGAGASTDTQYF
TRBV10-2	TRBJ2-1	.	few	TGCGCCAGCGGCGTCGAGCAGTTCTTC	CASGVEQFF
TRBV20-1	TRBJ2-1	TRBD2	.	TGCAGTGCTAGAGACGGACTAGCGAGATACAATGAGCAGTTCTTC	CSARDGLARYNEQFF
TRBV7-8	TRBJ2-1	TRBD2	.	TGTGCCAGCAGCCCGGGGACTAGCGGGATGTACAATGAGCAGTTCTTC	CASSPGTSGMYNEQFF
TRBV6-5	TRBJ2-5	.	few	TGTGCCAGCAGTTACAGGGACTCCCAAGAGACCCAGTACTTC	CASSYRDSQETQYF
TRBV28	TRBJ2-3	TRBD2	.	TGTGCCAGCAGCCCCTTGTCGGGAGGTGCAGATACGCAGTATTTT	CASSPLSGGADTQYF
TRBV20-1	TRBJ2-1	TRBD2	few	TGCAGTGCTAGAGAGACTAGCGGACTTACTAGCTCCTACAATGAGCAGTTCTTC	CSARETSGLTSSYNEQFF
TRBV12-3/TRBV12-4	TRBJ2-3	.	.	TGTGCCAGCAGCCCCAGCCAGGGCCGCACAGATGCGCAGTATTTT	CASSPSQGRTDAQYF
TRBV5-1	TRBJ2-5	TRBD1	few	TGCGCCAGCAGCTTGGCTGGACAGGGGGAAGAGACCCAGTACTTC	CASSLAGQGEETQYF
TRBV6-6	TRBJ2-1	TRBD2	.	TGTGCCAGCAGTTACTCATTCCGCGGGAGTTACAATAAGCAGTTCTTC	CASSYSFRGSYNKQFF
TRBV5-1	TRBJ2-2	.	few	TGCGCCAGCAGGGTATCCGGGAGTGGAGGGGAGCTGTTTTTT	CASRVSGSGGELFF
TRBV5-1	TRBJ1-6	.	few	TGCGCCAGCAGCTTGGGATTCGGCGGTTCACCCCTCCACTTT	CASSLGFGGSPLHF
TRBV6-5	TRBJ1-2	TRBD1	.	TGTGCCAGCAGGGTGACAGGGAGCTATGGCCACACCTTC	CASRVTGSYGHTF
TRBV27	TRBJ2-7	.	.	TGTGCCAGCAGAATGGAGGGACAGCCTACAGCGATTTACGAGCGGTACTTC	CASRMEGQPTAIYERYF
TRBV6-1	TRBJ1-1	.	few	TGTGCCAGCAGTGAAGCAGCAGGGTCTTATGAAGCTTTCTTT	CASSEAAGSYEAFF
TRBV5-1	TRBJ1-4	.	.	TGCGCCAGCAGTCAATCTGGTGAAAAACTGTTTTTT	CASSQSGEKLFF
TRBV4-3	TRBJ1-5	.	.	TGCGCCAGCAGCCCCGTCCGGCATCAGCCCCAGCATTTT	CASSPVRHQPQHF
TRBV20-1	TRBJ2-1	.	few	TGCAGTGCTAGAGATGTGGGAGTGGGCTACAATGAGCAGTTCTTC	CSARDVGVGYNEQFF
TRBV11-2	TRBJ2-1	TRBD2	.	TGTGCCAGCAGCTTAGAGCGGGAGGGGAGTGAGCAGTTCTTC	CASSLEREGSEQFF
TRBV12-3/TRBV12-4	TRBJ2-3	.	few	TGTGCCAGCAGTCCTTTAGGGGCCCACACAGATACGCAGTATTTT	CASSPLGAHTDTQYF
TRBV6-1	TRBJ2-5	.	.	TGTGCCAGCAGTGAGCAGGGTGGAGGGGAGACCCAGTACTTC	CASSEQGGGETQYF
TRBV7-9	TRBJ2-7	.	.	TGTGCCAGCAGCTTAGCGTTGTCCACATACGAGCAGTACTTC	CASSLALSTYEQYF
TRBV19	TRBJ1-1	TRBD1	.	TGTGCCAGTAGTATAAGGGACAGGGCCATGAACACTGAAGCTTTCTTT	CASSIRDRAMNTEAFF
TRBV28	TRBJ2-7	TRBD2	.	TGTGCCAGCACCAATCTAGCGGGAGGGACCGAGACCCGGTACTTC	CASTNLAGGTETRYF
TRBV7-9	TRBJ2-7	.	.	TGTGCCAGCAGTGAATGGGACTCCCCCGACGAGCAGTACTTC	CASSEWDSPDEQYF
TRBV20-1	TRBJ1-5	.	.	TGCAGTGCAAATCAGCGGGCAGGGAGCAATCAGCCCCAGCATTTT	CSANQRAGSNQPQHF
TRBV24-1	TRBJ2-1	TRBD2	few	TGTGCCACCAGTGACCCGGGACTAGCGGGAGGGTACAATGAGCAGTTCTTC	CATSDPGLAGGYNEQFF
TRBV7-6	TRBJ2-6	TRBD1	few	TGTGCCAGCAGTGCAGGGGGCGCTGGGGCCAACGTCCTGACTTTC	CASSAGGAGANVLTF
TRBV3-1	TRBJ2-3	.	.	TGTGCCAGCAGCCAGGAACAGGCAGATACGCAGTATTTT	CASSQEQADTQYF
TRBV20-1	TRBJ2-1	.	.	TGCAGTGCTAGCGAGCCAGCCCCGAACTACAATGAGCAGTTCTTC	CSASEPAPNYNEQFF
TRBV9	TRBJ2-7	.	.	TGTGCCAGCAGCGTAGAGGGGGGCACCTACGAGCAGTACTTC	CASSVEGGTYEQYF
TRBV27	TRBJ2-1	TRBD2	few	TGTGCCAGCAGTTGGGGCGCGGGAGATGAGCAGTTCTTC	CASSWGAGDEQFF
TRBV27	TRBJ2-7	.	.	TGTGCCAGCAGCCCCCTGAATGGGGGCCGACTGGGGGACTCCTACGAGCAGTACTTC	CASSPLNGGRLGDSYEQYF
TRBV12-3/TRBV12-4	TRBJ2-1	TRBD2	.	TGTGCCAGCAGTTTAGTCGGGACTAGCGGGAGGGACTATGAGCAGTTCTTC	CASSLVGTSGRDYEQFF
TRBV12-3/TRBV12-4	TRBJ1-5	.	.	TGTGCCAGCAGTTCGGACAGTCGTAGCAATCAGCCCCAGCATTTT	CASSSDSRSNQPQHF
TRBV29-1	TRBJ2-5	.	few	TGCAGCGTTGATACAGCCTACCGCCAGGAGACCCAGTACTTC	CSVDTAYRQETQYF
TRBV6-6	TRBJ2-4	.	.	TGTGCCAGCAGTTCACAGGCGGACCACAACATTCAGTACTTC	CASSSQADHNIQYF
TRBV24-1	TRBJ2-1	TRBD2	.	TGTGCCACCGGTGACGGACTAGCGGCCGTAAAGCAGTTCTTC	CATGDGLAAVKQFF
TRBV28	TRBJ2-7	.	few	TGTGCCAGCAGTTTTCCCACCAACCGTAGGGGAGAGCAGTACTTC	CASSFPTNRRGEQYF
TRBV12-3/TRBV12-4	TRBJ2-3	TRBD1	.	TGTGCCAGCACCCTAAGGACAGGGGCGGATGCGCAGTATTTT	CASTLRTGADAQYF
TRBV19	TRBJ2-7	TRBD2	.	TGTGCCAGTAGTATAGCTCCAGCGGGAGGTCGGAACGAGCAGTACTTC	CASSIAPAGGRNEQYF
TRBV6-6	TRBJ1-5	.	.	TGTGCCAGCAGTTACCCGGGGCAGGGCAATCAGCCCCAGCATTTT	CASSYPGQGNQPQHF
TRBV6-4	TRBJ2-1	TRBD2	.	TGTGCCAGCAGTGACGGTAACAGCGGGACGGAGTACAATGAGCAGTTCTTC	CASSDGNSGTEYNEQFF